Listed here are 14 T cell receptor beta chains from one sample, sequenced in a study of cytomegalovirus exposure and HLA in healthy donors. PCR used 60 Vbeta primers and 13 Jbeta primers. This table comes from immunoSEQ multiplex PCR, and its TCRdb copy is limited to in-frame clones, with some not included. This table holds some 150,000 clones, over 75% found once. The sequenced material came from PBMCs. The receptors were gathered from a female donor in good health and CMV-seronegative.

The gene calls are TRBV6-5 and TRBJ2-5; 9 bases fit TRBD2. This CDR3 spans 15 amino acids. With 3 bases clipped from V and 4 bases from J, the junction kept 6 bases outside the gene matches. Looked up from germline, CDR1 is MNHEY and CDR2 is SVGAGI. CDR3 residues: CASSYGGGAGETQYF. The DNA for the CDR3 is TGTGCCAGCAGTTATGGCGGGGGGGCCGGAGAGACCCAGTACTTC.

Concerning this clone itself: The same CDR3 also results from other DNA sequences found in this sample. The rearrangement joins TRBV6-5 to TRBJ1-1; 7 nucleotides line up with TRBD1. CDR1 and CDR2 (germline): MNHEY, SVGAGI. After removal of 2 bases from V and 4 bases from J, the junction contained 4 bases not matched to a gene. The CDR3 totals 14 residues. CDR3 nucleotide sequence: TGTGCCAGCAGTTACGGCCAGGGGGGCACTGAAGCTTTCTTT. It translates to CASSYGQGGTEAFF.

The chain uses TRBV5-1 and TRBJ2-1; 9 bases are a match to TRBD2. V lost 1 base and J lost 1; bases outside the gene matches: 12. This CDR3 contains 19 residues. The germline V gene has CDR1 SGHRS and CDR2 YFSETQ. The CDR3 is CASSLSQGTSLSSYNEQFF. The CDR3 nucleotides read TGCGCCAGCAGCTTGAGCCAGGGGACTAGCCTCAGTTCCTACAATGAGCAGTTCTTC.

The genes are TRBV29-1 and TRBJ1-5, with D maybe TRBD1 (5 bases). Trimming pared 6 bases from V and 3 bases from J, leaving 12 bases between. This CDR3 is built from 13 residues. The germline V gene encodes CDR1 SQVTM and CDR2 ANQGSEA. This CDR3 reads CSVQGGDNQPQHF. In nucleotides, the CDR3 is TGCAGCGTCCAGGGAGGGGACAATCAGCCCCAGCATTTT.

The chain links TRBV28 to TRBJ2-5; 12 bases line up with TRBD2. This CDR3 has 14 amino acids. Trimming at V came to 6 bases and at J to 7 bases, leaving 6 bases not matched to a gene. CDR1 and CDR2 from the germline V gene are MDHEN and SYDVKM. The CDR3 DNA follows: TGTGCCAGCAGGGAGGGGACTAGCGGGTCGACCCAGTACTTC. It encodes CASREGTSGSTQYF.

Of note for this clone: The germline gene is not matched at one end of the junction; a read error may be the cause. The same CDR3 is also encoded by other DNA sequences in this sample. The chain carries TRBV30 and TRBJ1-1; D remains unclear. Per germline, CDR1 GTSNPN and CDR2 SVGIG (reference sequence). The CDR3 totals 13 residues. The CDR3 loop reads CAWRPGVGTEAFF. The CDR3 DNA reads as TGTGCCTGGAGACCGGGAGTAGGCACTGAAGCCTTCTTT.

The chain employs TRBV7-3 and TRBJ2-5; TRBD2 matches at 7 bases. Germline assignment: CDR1 SGHTA and CDR2 FQGTGA. The V gene end was trimmed by 2 bases and the J gene end by 8 bases; junction bases not matched to a gene: 14. The CDR3 contains 16 residues. In DNA, the CDR3 is TGTGCCAGCAGCTTAGCCCCGTCTGGGGGGGAGAATACCCAGTACTTC. Translated, it gives CASSLAPSGGENTQYF.

The J gene is TRBJ2-2, the V gene TRBV7-2; 9 bases are shared with TRBD2. The J segment lost 2 bases and the V segment lost 2 bases, leaving 6 bases of the junction unmatched. This CDR3 contains 17 residues. CDR1 and CDR2 (germline): SGHTA, FQGNSA. The CDR3 region is CASSLWAAGGNTGELFF. CDR3 sequence (DNA): TGTGCCAGCAGCTTATGGGCAGCGGGGGGTAACACCGGGGAGCTGTTTTTT.

This chain links TRBV28 with TRBJ2-5, with D uncertain. In germline, CDR1 is MDHEN, CDR2 SYDVKM. Trimming took off 7 bases at V and 0 bases at J, with 15 bases between the two ends. This CDR3 spans 15 amino acids. The CDR3 protein is CASTPSGAYQETQYF. Here the CDR3 DNA reads TGTGCCAGCACCCCCTCTGGAGCGTACCAAGAGACCCAGTACTTC. The complete variable domain, with remaining parts taken from reference TRBV28 and TRBJ2-5, reads DVKVTQSSRYLVKRTGEKVFLECVQDMDHENMFWYRQDPGLGLRLIYFSYDVKMKEKGDIPEGYSVSREKKERFSLILESASTNQTSMYLCASTPSGAYQETQYFGPGTRLLVL.

The V and J genes are TRBV12-5 and TRBJ2-5, with 7 nucleotides matching TRBD2. Unmatched junction bases numbered 16, after V lost 7 bases and J lost 5 bases. CDR1 and CDR2 (germline): LGHNT, FRNRAP. The CDR3 covers 16 residues. This CDR3 reads CASAPGLADTGETQYF. CDR3 bases: TGTGCTAGTGCCCCGGGGCTAGCGGACACGGGCGAGACCCAGTACTTC.

The V gene is TRBV18, the J gene TRBJ2-5, with D tentatively TRBD1 (5 bases). The CDR3 extends over 14 amino acids. The germline V gene encodes CDR1 KGHSH and CDR2 LQKENI. Trimming removed 0 bases at V and 4 bases at J, with 9 bases between. The CDR3 DNA is TGTGCCAGCTCACCACCCGACAGTCCAGAGACCCAGTACTTC. Its protein is CASSPPDSPETQYF.

Worth noting for this clone: Distinct nucleotide sequences in the sample also encode this CDR3. The rearrangement links TRBV7-9 to TRBJ2-7, with TRBD1 matching 9 bases. Trimming removed 1 base from V and 4 bases from J; junction bases left unmatched: 2. This CDR3 is 14 amino acids long. Germline-derived CDR1 and CDR2 are SEHNR and FQNEAQ (reference sequence). CDR3: CASSLDRGPYEQYF. The CDR3 DNA follows: TGTGCCAGCAGCTTAGACAGGGGGCCTTACGAGCAGTACTTC.

V and J are TRBV7-3 and TRBJ2-1, with 8 bases fitting TRBD2. Germline trimming cut 5 bases from V and 4 bases from J; bases unmatched to any gene: 10. From germline, CDR1 is SGHTA and CDR2 FQGTGA. The CDR3 extends over 16 amino acids. DNA of the CDR3: TGTGCCAGCAGCCCCTGGGCGGGAGGAAAATACAATGAGCAGTTCTTC. Its protein product is CASSPWAGGKYNEQFF. The full variable domain, completed using reference TRBV7-3 and TRBJ2-1, is GAGVSQTPSNKVTEKGKYVELRCDPISGHTALYWYRQSLGQGPEFLIYFQGTGAADDSGLPNDRFFAVRPEGSVSTLKIQRTERGDSAVYLCASSPWAGGKYNEQFFGPGTRLTVL.

This clone occurred a few times. This chain links TRBV7-3 with TRBJ1-2; tentatively, D is TRBD1 (5 bases). Trimming pared 5 bases from V and 13 bases from J, leaving 17 bases between. The length of the CDR3 is 12 residues. The V gene's germline CDR1 is SGHTA and CDR2 FQGTGA. CDR3 DNA sequence: TGTGCCAGCAGCCCACAAGACAGCTTCCCCACCTTC. The encoded protein is CASSPQDSFPTF.